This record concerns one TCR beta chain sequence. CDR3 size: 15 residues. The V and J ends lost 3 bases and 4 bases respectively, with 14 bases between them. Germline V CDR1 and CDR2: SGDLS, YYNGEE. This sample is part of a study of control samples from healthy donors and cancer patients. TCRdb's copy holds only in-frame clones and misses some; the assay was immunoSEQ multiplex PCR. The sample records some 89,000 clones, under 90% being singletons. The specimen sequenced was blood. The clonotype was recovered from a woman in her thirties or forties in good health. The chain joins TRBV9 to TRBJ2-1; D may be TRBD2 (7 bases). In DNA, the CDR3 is TGTGCCAGCAGCGCGGAGGGGGGGAGTTACAATGAGCAGTTCTTC. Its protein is CASSAEGGSYNEQFF.